The sequence of this T cell receptor beta chain was determined in a study of CD4+ T cells in melanoma. Study-level results: CD8+ T cell, macrophage and B cell function reportedly correlated with neoantigen-specific CD4+ T cells. Reportedly, melanoma neoantigen-specific CD4+ T cells showed varied differentiation states.

The germline gives CDR1 LNHDA, CDR2 SQIVND (reference sequence). This CDR3 is 16 amino acids long. The V and J ends lost 3 bases and 4 bases, in that order; junction bases with no gene match: 11. Profiling relied on immunoSEQ multiplex PCR, and the TCRdb table lists in-frame clones only, not all of them. Of 9,000 to 13,000 clones listed, around two thirds are singletons. Concerning this clone itself: Antigen unknown.

The chain links TRBV19 to TRBJ1-1, with TRBD1 matching 7 bases. Sequenced sample: cells from a culture (not recorded whether cultured in vitro). This receptor was identified in a human donor with melanoma. Here the CDR3 DNA reads TGTGCCAGTAGTATCCCATACCACAGGGGAGGCACTGAAGCTTTCTTT. Encoded protein: CASSIPYHRGGTEAFF. The full variable domain, rest sourced from reference TRBV19 and TRBJ1-1, is DGGITQSPKYLFRKEGQNVTLSCEQNLNHDAMYWYRQDPGQGLRLIYYSQIVNDFQKGDIAEGYSVSREKKESFPLTVTSAQKNPTAFYLCASSIPYHRGGTEAFFGQGTRLTVV.